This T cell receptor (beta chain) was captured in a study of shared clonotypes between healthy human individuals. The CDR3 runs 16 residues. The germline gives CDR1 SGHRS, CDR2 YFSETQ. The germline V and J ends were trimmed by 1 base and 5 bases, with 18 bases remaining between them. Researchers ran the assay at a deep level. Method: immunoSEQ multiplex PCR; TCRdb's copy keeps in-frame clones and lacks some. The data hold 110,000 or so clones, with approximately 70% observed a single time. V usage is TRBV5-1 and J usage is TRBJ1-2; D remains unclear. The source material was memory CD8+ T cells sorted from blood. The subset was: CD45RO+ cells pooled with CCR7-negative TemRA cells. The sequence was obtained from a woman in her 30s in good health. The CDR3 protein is CASSLRDTRSFYGYTF. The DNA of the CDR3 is TGCGCCAGCAGCTTGCGTGACACCCGGAGCTTTTATGGCTACACCTTC.